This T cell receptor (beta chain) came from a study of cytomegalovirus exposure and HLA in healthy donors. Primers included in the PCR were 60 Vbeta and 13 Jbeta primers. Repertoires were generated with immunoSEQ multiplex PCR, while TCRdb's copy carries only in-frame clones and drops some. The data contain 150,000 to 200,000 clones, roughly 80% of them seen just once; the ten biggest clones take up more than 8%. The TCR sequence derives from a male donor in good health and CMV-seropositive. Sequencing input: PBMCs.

Here the CDR3 reads CASSLSLFAGGNNEQFF. CDR3 sequence (DNA): TGTGCCAGCAGCTTAAGCCTTTTTGCGGGAGGAAACAATGAGCAGTTCTTC. V usage is TRBV7-6 and J usage is TRBJ2-1; the match to TRBD2 covers 8 bases. This CDR3 contains 17 residues. The germline gives CDR1 SGHVS, CDR2 FNYEAQ. V trimming: 2 bases; J trimming: 5 bases; junction bases outside the gene matches: 11. Based on the CDR3 plus reference TRBV7-6 and TRBJ2-1, the full variable domain is GAGVSQSPRYKVTKRGQDVALRCDPISGHVSLYWYRQALGQGPEFLTYFNYEAQQDKSGLPNDRFSAERPEGSISTLTIQRTEQRDSAMYRCASSLSLFAGGNNEQFFGPGTRLTVL.